Below, 9 T cell receptor beta chains from the same sample are listed, as sequenced in a study of shared clonotypes between healthy human individuals. The method was immunoSEQ multiplex PCR; TCRdb's version includes in-frame clones alone and lacks a portion of them. The sample yields roughly 1,600,000 clones, approximately 98.5% seen once. The sequencing sample was made of naive CD4+ T cells sorted from blood. Documented subset: CD45RA+ positively selected. The receptors come from a man aged 30 to 45 in good health.

CDR3 in amino acids: CASSEFVADEQYF. CDR3 DNA: TGTGCCAGCAGTGAATTTGTGGCAGACGAGCAGTACTTC. This chain uses TRBV2 with TRBJ2-7; D is ambiguous. In germline, CDR1 is SNHLY, CDR2 FYNNEI. V lost 2 bases and J 5 bases, leaving 10 bases between the germline ends. The length of the CDR3 is 13 residues.

The chain uses TRBV18 and TRBJ2-5; 13 bases line up with TRBD2. The CDR3 is made up of 17 amino acids. Germline CDR1 KGHSH, CDR2 LQKENI. The junction had 11 bases not matched to a gene; V was cut back by 3 bases and J by 7 bases. As DNA, the CDR3 is TGTGCCAGCTCACCCGCGGTCTGGACTAGCGGGAGAGGGACCCAGTACTTC. This translates into CASSPAVWTSGRGTQYF.

The chain recombines TRBV5-1 with TRBJ2-5, with TRBD2 matching over 8 bases. V lost 4 bases to trimming and J lost 4 bases; unmatched junction nucleotides: 9. Per germline, CDR1 SGHRS and CDR2 YFSETQ. This CDR3 comprises 15 residues. CDR3 in DNA: TGCGCCAGCAGCCTCATAGCGGGGCAGGGAGAGACCCAGTACTTC. Its protein product is CASSLIAGQGETQYF.

This sequence joins TRBV28 and TRBJ2-7; the D gene is possibly TRBD1 (6 bases). The V and J ends lost 8 bases and 0 bases respectively, with 11 bases between them. This CDR3 has 13 amino acids. Germline CDR1 is MDHEN and CDR2 is SYDVKM. The chain's CDR3 is CASRDKSSYEQYF. The CDR3 nucleotides read TGTGCCAGCCGGGACAAGAGCTCCTACGAGCAGTACTTC.

The chain employs TRBV18 and TRBJ1-3; D is ambiguous. V lost 5 bases and J 0 bases, leaving 5 bases between the germline ends. Germline V gene lookup returns CDR1 KGHSH and CDR2 LQKENI. CDR3 size: 13 residues. The CDR3 region is CASSDISGNTIYF. In nucleotides, the CDR3 is TGTGCCAGCTCAGATATCTCTGGAAACACCATATATTTT. Looking up the rest from reference TRBV18 and TRBJ1-3 gives the full variable domain: NAGVMQNPRHLVRRRGQEARLRCSPMKGHSHVYWYRQLPEEGLKFMVYLQKENIIDESGMPKERFSAEFPKEGPSILRIQQVVRGDSAAYFCASSDISGNTIYFGEGSWLTVV.

Notes on this clone: Other nucleotide sequences in the sample specify the same CDR3. The rearrangement joins TRBV19 to TRBJ2-3; D is perhaps TRBD1 (6 bases). This CDR3 has 13 residues. Germline assignment: CDR1 LNHDA and CDR2 SQIVND (reference sequence). Trimming pared 1 base from V and 4 bases from J, leaving 6 bases between. The CDR3 nucleotides are TGTGCCAGTAGTATAGGACAGGCAGATACGCAGTATTTT. Protein sequence: CASSIGQADTQYF.

The rearrangement links TRBV6-5 to TRBJ2-7; possible D gene TRBD2, 5 bases. The V end lost 2 bases, the J end lost 0 bases, and 11 bases lay between the germline ends. Germline CDR1 is MNHEY and CDR2 is SVGAGI. This CDR3 is 15 amino acids long. The CDR3 coding sequence is TGTGCCAGCAGTTACGGACGGGGATTCTCCTACGAGCAGTACTTC. Translating it yields CASSYGRGFSYEQYF.

The chain carries TRBV5-1 and TRBJ1-2; 7 bases are shared with TRBD1. Germline CDR1 reads SGHRS; CDR2 reads YFSETQ. This CDR3 has 14 amino acids. V dropped 2 bases and J dropped 4; count of bases not matched to a gene: 5. The CDR3: CASSFQGGSYGYTF. In nucleotides, the CDR3 is TGCGCCAGCAGCTTTCAGGGGGGGAGCTATGGCTACACCTTC.

This clone is a singleton in its sample. CDR3 bases: TGCGCCAGCAGTGAATCGGCGGGGACAAACGGTGGAGGCTACACCTTC. It encodes CASSESAGTNGGGYTF. The genes are TRBV10-2 and TRBJ1-2; possibly TRBD1 for D (6 bases). CDR3 length: 16 amino acids. Germline CDR1 and CDR2: WSHSY and SAAADI. Between the trimmed V and J ends, which lost 3 bases and 8 bases, there was a span of 22 bases.